A selection of T cell receptor beta chains follows, all from one sample in a study of blood T cell repertoires in COVID-19. Here immunoSEQ multiplex PCR was the method, and the copy in TCRdb shows in-frame clones only, minus some. The data contain 150,000 or so clones, around 80% of them singletons. Input material: PBMCs or T cells enriched from blood (not recorded which). The receptors were sampled from a woman in her forties or fifties in a cohort exposed to, infected with or recovered from COVID-19 (not recorded which). The CDR3 runs from the conserved cysteine through the conserved F or W. The order of the fields is V gene, clone size, J gene, D gene, CDR3 DNA, CDR3 protein. The D gene is left open where the match is weak. The size of a clone is reported for some rows only, either as once, few or many, or as a class for expanded clones.

v_gene: TRBV19
abundance: NA
j_gene: TRBJ1-2
d_gene: NA
CDR3nt: TGTGCCAGTAGTCCCCTCAAGGACAGCACCAACTATGGCTACACCTTC
CDR3aa: CASSPLKDSTNYGYTF

v_gene: TRBV5-1
abundance: NA
j_gene: TRBJ1-2
d_gene: TRBD1
CDR3nt: TGCGCCAGCAGCTTTACAGGGGGCGACTATGGCTACACCTTC
CDR3aa: CASSFTGGDYGYTF

v_gene: TRBV10-2
abundance: NA
j_gene: TRBJ2-7
d_gene: NA
CDR3nt: TGCGCCAGTAGAGGGACGGGGGAATACGAGCAGTACTTC
CDR3aa: CASRGTGEYEQYF

v_gene: TRBV28
abundance: NA
j_gene: TRBJ2-7
d_gene: TRBD1
CDR3nt: TGTGCCAGCACCCAGCAGGGGGCCTCCTACGAGCAGTACTTC
CDR3aa: CASTQQGASYEQYF

v_gene: TRBV28
abundance: NA
j_gene: TRBJ2-7
d_gene: NA
CDR3nt: TGTGCCAGCAGTTCCTCAACAGGGTCCTACGAGCAGTACTTC
CDR3aa: CASSSSTGSYEQYF

v_gene: TRBV6-5
abundance: NA
j_gene: TRBJ1-3
d_gene: NA
CDR3nt: TGTGCCAGCAGGAACCAGAACACCATATATTTT
CDR3aa: CASRNQNTIYF

v_gene: TRBV28
abundance: NA
j_gene: TRBJ1-3
d_gene: TRBD1
CDR3nt: TGTGCAGGACAGGACGACTCTGGAAACACCATATATTTT
CDR3aa: CAGQDDSGNTIYF

v_gene: TRBV6-5
abundance: NA
j_gene: TRBJ1-6
d_gene: NA
CDR3nt: TGTGCCAGCAGTTACTTTAGGCTGACAGAAATGAGTTCCCTCCACTTT
CDR3aa: CASSYFRLTEMSSLHF

v_gene: TRBV29-1
abundance: NA
j_gene: TRBJ1-3
d_gene: NA
CDR3nt: TGCAGCGTGAGACAGAGAACTGGAAACACCATATATTTT
CDR3aa: CSVRQRTGNTIYF

v_gene: TRBV27
abundance: NA
j_gene: TRBJ1-5
d_gene: TRBD1
CDR3nt: TGTGCCAGCAGTCCTGGACAGGGGGCGACTGGCAATCAGCCCCAGCATTTT
CDR3aa: CASSPGQGATGNQPQHF

v_gene: TRBV5-4
abundance: NA
j_gene: TRBJ1-2
d_gene: NA
CDR3nt: TGTGCCAGCAGCTTAGATCGAGCAGGCGGCTACACCTTC
CDR3aa: CASSLDRAGGYTF

v_gene: TRBV13
abundance: NA
j_gene: TRBJ1-4
d_gene: NA
CDR3nt: TGTGCCAGCAGCTTGGGGAGGGGCGAAAAACTGTTTTTT
CDR3aa: CASSLGRGEKLFF

v_gene: TRBV23-1
abundance: NA
j_gene: TRBJ2-7
d_gene: TRBD1
CDR3nt: TGCGCCAGCAGTCCTCATGGACAGGGCTACGAGCAGTACTTC
CDR3aa: CASSPHGQGYEQYF

v_gene: TRBV27
abundance: NA
j_gene: TRBJ1-5
d_gene: NA
CDR3nt: TGTGCCAGCAGCCCGACACTTTATAGCAATCAGCCCCAGCATTTT
CDR3aa: CASSPTLYSNQPQHF

v_gene: TRBV7-9
abundance: NA
j_gene: TRBJ2-3
d_gene: TRBD2
CDR3nt: TGTGCCAGCCCTGCGGCTAGCGGGGGGATTGACACAGATACGCAGTATTTT
CDR3aa: CASPAASGGIDTDTQYF

v_gene: TRBV5-1
abundance: NA
j_gene: TRBJ2-1
d_gene: TRBD2
CDR3nt: TGCGCCAGCAGCTTGGAAGTGCTAGCGGTTTCCTACAATGAGCAGTTCTTC
CDR3aa: CASSLEVLAVSYNEQFF

v_gene: TRBV3-1/TRBV3-2
abundance: NA
j_gene: TRBJ2-5
d_gene: NA
CDR3nt: TGTGCCAGCAGCCAAGCGGTAGCTTTGAGAAGCGAGACCCAGTACTTC
CDR3aa: CASSQAVALRSETQYF

v_gene: TRBV21-1
abundance: NA
j_gene: TRBJ2-3
d_gene: NA
CDR3nt: TGTGCCAGGCCTCCGACAGGGGGCACAGATACGCAGTATTTT
CDR3aa: CARPPTGGTDTQYF

v_gene: TRBV7-2
abundance: NA
j_gene: TRBJ2-3
d_gene: NA
CDR3nt: TGTGCCAGCAGCTTAAGTAGAAGCACAGATACGCAGTATTTT
CDR3aa: CASSLSRSTDTQYF

v_gene: TRBV15
abundance: few
j_gene: TRBJ1-3
d_gene: NA
CDR3nt: TGTGCCACCAGCAGAGGTAGGGGCAGCGGAAACACCATATATTTT
CDR3aa: CATSRGRGSGNTIYF

v_gene: TRBV7-9
abundance: NA
j_gene: TRBJ2-7
d_gene: NA
CDR3nt: TGTGCCAGCAGCTTAACGGGAGTGGGGACTTACGAGCAGTACTTC
CDR3aa: CASSLTGVGTYEQYF

v_gene: TRBV14
abundance: NA
j_gene: TRBJ2-7
d_gene: TRBD1
CDR3nt: TGTGCCAGCAGCCAATTCACAGGGGTCGAGCAGTACTTC
CDR3aa: CASSQFTGVEQYF

v_gene: TRBV3-1/TRBV3-2
abundance: NA
j_gene: TRBJ2-1
d_gene: TRBD2
CDR3nt: TGTGCCAGCAGCCCGGGAGGGGGCTCCTACAATGAGCAGTTCTTC
CDR3aa: CASSPGGGSYNEQFF

v_gene: TRBV6-1
abundance: NA
j_gene: TRBJ1-5
d_gene: NA
CDR3nt: TGTGCCAGCAGTGACCCCCCGGGGAGCGGGGCGAATCAGCCCCAGCATTTT
CDR3aa: CASSDPPGSGANQPQHF

v_gene: TRBV9
abundance: NA
j_gene: TRBJ2-1
d_gene: NA
CDR3nt: TGTGCCAGCAGCGAGATCGGACAGTCCAATGAGCAGTTCTTC
CDR3aa: CASSEIGQSNEQFF

v_gene: TRBV9
abundance: NA
j_gene: TRBJ1-3
d_gene: NA
CDR3nt: TGTGCCAGCAGCACCCAGGGTGGCTCTGGAAACACCATATATTTT
CDR3aa: CASSTQGGSGNTIYF

v_gene: TRBV5-1
abundance: NA
j_gene: TRBJ1-2
d_gene: NA
CDR3nt: TGCGCCAGCAGCTTTCGTACCGAAAGCGGCTACACCTTC
CDR3aa: CASSFRTESGYTF

v_gene: TRBV5-1
abundance: NA
j_gene: TRBJ1-1
d_gene: TRBD1
CDR3nt: TGCGCCAGCAGCGTCGACAGGGGCACTGAAGCTTTCTTT
CDR3aa: CASSVDRGTEAFF

v_gene: TRBV12-3/TRBV12-4
abundance: NA
j_gene: TRBJ2-7
d_gene: NA
CDR3nt: TGTGCCAGCAGCCCCTCCGGGAATGAGCAGTACTTC
CDR3aa: CASSPSGNEQYF

v_gene: TRBV18
abundance: NA
j_gene: TRBJ2-2
d_gene: TRBD1
CDR3nt: TGTGCCAGCTCACCACCGACAGGGTTAAACACCGGGGAGCTGTTTTTT
CDR3aa: CASSPPTGLNTGELFF

v_gene: TRBV7-3
abundance: once
j_gene: TRBJ2-3
d_gene: TRBD2
CDR3nt: TGTGCCAGCAGCCGGGGGGTACGGCCAGATACGCAGTATTTT
CDR3aa: CASSRGVRPDTQYF

v_gene: TRBV6-1
abundance: NA
j_gene: TRBJ2-7
d_gene: TRBD2
CDR3nt: TGTGCCAGCAGTGCGAGACTAGCGGGGGGGCCGCGCGAGCAGTACTTC
CDR3aa: CASSARLAGGPREQYF

v_gene: TRBV19
abundance: NA
j_gene: TRBJ1-5
d_gene: TRBD1
CDR3nt: TGTGCCAGTGGGGAGACAGGGGGCCAGCCCCAGCATTTT
CDR3aa: CASGETGGQPQHF

v_gene: TRBV2
abundance: NA
j_gene: TRBJ1-4
d_gene: TRBD1
CDR3nt: TGTGCCAGCAGTGAAGCTCTTGGACAGGCGCTTGGAACAAAACTGTTTTTT
CDR3aa: CASSEALGQALGTKLFF

v_gene: TRBV30
abundance: NA
j_gene: TRBJ2-5
d_gene: TRBD1
CDR3nt: TGTGCCTTCACGTTACCGGGACAGAAAAACCAAGAGACCCAGTACTTC
CDR3aa: CAFTLPGQKNQETQYF

v_gene: TRBV7-2
abundance: few
j_gene: TRBJ2-1
d_gene: NA
CDR3nt: TGTGCCAGCAGCTTAGTCGGCGGGAAATACAATGAGCAGTTCTTC
CDR3aa: CASSLVGGKYNEQFF

v_gene: TRBV7-8
abundance: NA
j_gene: TRBJ1-5
d_gene: NA
CDR3nt: TGTGCCAGCAGCCCCGGGGAGGAAATTAGCAATCAGCCCCAGCATTTT
CDR3aa: CASSPGEEISNQPQHF

v_gene: TRBV28
abundance: NA
j_gene: TRBJ1-4
d_gene: NA
CDR3nt: TGTGCCAGCAGAGGGGCAACTAATGAAAAACTGTTTTTT
CDR3aa: CASRGATNEKLFF

v_gene: TRBV27
abundance: NA
j_gene: TRBJ2-3
d_gene: TRBD2
CDR3nt: TGTGCCAGCAGTTACCATCGGACTAGCGGACTCACAGATACGCAGTATTTT
CDR3aa: CASSYHRTSGLTDTQYF

v_gene: TRBV5-5
abundance: NA
j_gene: TRBJ2-3
d_gene: TRBD2
CDR3nt: TGTGCCAGCAGCCGAGGACTAGCGGGACAGGATACGCAGTATTTT
CDR3aa: CASSRGLAGQDTQYF

v_gene: TRBV21-1
abundance: once
j_gene: TRBJ1-1
d_gene: NA
CDR3nt: TGTGCCAGGACATACCTGCTGAACACTGAAGCTTTCTTT
CDR3aa: CARTYLLNTEAFF